This T cell receptor (beta chain) was captured by sequencing in a study of shared clonotypes between healthy human individuals. Findings and limits, study-wide: Naive subsets, compared against memory subsets, generally had larger estimated richness values. Sorted-subset samples were not fully sequenced, rarefaction indicated. How much donors shared clonotypes was expected to be affected by sequencing depth. Shared clonotypes: about 4.6% naive CD4, 3.5% to 4% naive CD8, about 2.5% memory CD4, more than 0.3% memory CD8.

Clones were read by immunoSEQ multiplex PCR, and TCRdb kept only the in-frame ones, dropping some. This sample has 1,500,000 or so clones, with roughly 96% found just once. With respect to this clone: Its antigen is as yet unknown.

The CDR3 is 15 residues long. The germline gives CDR1 SGHAT, CDR2 FQNNGV. Trimming stripped 0 bases from V and 6 bases from J, with 12 bases between. Sequencing input: naive CD4+ T cells sorted from blood. The subset denotes: CD45RA+ positively selected. The receptor's source is a man aged 30 to 39 in good health. V and J are TRBV11-2 and TRBJ2-1, with unresolved D. The CDR3 loop reads CASSLDYFEINEQFF. DNA for the CDR3: TGTGCCAGCAGCTTAGACTACTTCGAAATCAATGAGCAGTTCTTC.